In its sample, the clone carrying this T cell receptor beta chain was seen once. No antigen is known for it. The sample contains more than one DNA sequence encoding this CDR3. Using immunoSEQ multiplex PCR, the repertoire was profiled, and TCRdb retains in-frame clones only, with some absent. The sample consists of more than 250,000 clones, approximately 93% of them appearing once. The CDR3 is 12 residues long. Germline CDR1 SGHRS, CDR2 YFSETQ. Deletions cut 0 bases from V and 3 bases from J, with 4 bases between. This sample was included in a study of T cell responses to AZD1222 COVID-19 vaccine. General study points: Repertoire sampling was restricted to post-peak T cell response timepoints.

This receptor was obtained from an adult in good health. The input for sequencing was peripheral blood, taken on day 0 of AZD1222 vaccination. The J gene is TRBJ2-7, the V gene TRBV5-1, with no clear D. The CDR3 reads CASSLDRYEQYF. The CDR3 DNA is TGCGCCAGCAGCTTGGACCGCTACGAGCAGTACTTC. Full variable domain (missing parts from reference TRBV5-1 and TRBJ2-7): KAGVTQTPRYLIKTRGQQVTLSCSPISGHRSVSWYQQTPGQGLQFLFEYFSETQRNKGNFPGRFSGRQFSNSRSEMNVSTLELGDSALYLCASSLDRYEQYFGPGTRLTVT.